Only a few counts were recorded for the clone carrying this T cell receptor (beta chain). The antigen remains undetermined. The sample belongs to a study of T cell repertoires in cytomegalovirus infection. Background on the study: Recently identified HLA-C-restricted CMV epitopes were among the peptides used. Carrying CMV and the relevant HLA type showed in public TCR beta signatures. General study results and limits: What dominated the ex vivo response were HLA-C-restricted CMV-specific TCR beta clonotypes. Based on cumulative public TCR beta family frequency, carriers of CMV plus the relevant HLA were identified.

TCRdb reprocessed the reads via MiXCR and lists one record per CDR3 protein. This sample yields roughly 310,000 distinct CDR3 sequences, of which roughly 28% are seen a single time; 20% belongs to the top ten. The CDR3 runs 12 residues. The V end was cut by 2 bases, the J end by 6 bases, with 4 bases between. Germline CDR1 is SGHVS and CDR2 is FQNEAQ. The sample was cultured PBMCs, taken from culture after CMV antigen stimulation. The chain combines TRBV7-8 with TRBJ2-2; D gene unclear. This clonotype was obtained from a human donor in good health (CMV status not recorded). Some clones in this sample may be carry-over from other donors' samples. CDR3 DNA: TGTGCCAGCAGCTTAAGGTCCGGGGAGCTGTTTTTT. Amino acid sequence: CASSLRSGELFF.